This T cell receptor beta chain is drawn from a study of T cell responses to AZD1222 COVID-19 vaccine. The study's findings and limits: Nearly half of unique spike-specific TCRs reportedly avoided B.1.351 and B.1.1.7 mutated regions.

The CDR3 sequence is 12 residues long. Per germline, CDR1 SGHTA and CDR2 FQGNSA. The V end was cut by 6 bases, the J end by 1 base, with 1 base between. Generated by immunoSEQ multiplex PCR, the TCRdb table keeps only in-frame clones and is missing some. The sample lists over 45,000 clones; approximately 89% were seen once. Worth noting for this clone: Its antigen is as yet unknown.

This sequence originates from an adult in good health. This specimen was peripheral blood, taken on day 0 of MenACWY control vaccination. The V call is TRBV7-2, the J call TRBJ2-6; D unclear. The CDR3 spells CASRSGANVLTF. The CDR3 DNA is TGTGCCAGCAGGTCTGGGGCCAACGTCCTGACTTTC.